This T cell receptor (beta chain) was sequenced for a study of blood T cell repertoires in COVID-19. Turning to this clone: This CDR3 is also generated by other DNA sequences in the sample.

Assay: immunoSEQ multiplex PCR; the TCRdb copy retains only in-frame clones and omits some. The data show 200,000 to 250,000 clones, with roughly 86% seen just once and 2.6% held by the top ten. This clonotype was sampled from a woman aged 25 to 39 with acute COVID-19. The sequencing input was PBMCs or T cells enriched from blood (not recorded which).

CDR3 region: CASSRDRGRGYTF. The CDR3 DNA reads as TGTGCCAGCAGCCGGGACAGGGGGCGCGGCTACACCTTC. J is TRBJ1-2 and V is TRBV11-2; 12 nucleotides match TRBD1. V was pared by 5 bases and J by 8 bases, with 3 bases of the junction left unmatched. Germline CDR1 reads SGHAT; CDR2 reads FQNNGV. CDR3 length: 13 amino acids.